Listed here is a single T cell receptor (beta chain). The data belong to a study of blood T cells in healthy people across ages. Germline V gene data show CDR1 as SGHTA and CDR2 as FQGNSA. V lost 5 bases and J 5 bases, leaving 21 bases between the germline ends. The CDR3 has 17 residues. Alongside a J-beta primer mix, a sample-barcoded 5' primer served in a second PCR lasting 7 to 11 cycles. TCRdb recomputed calls from the 5' RACE reads with MiXCR, one row per CDR3 protein. The sample has 750,000 to 1,000,000 distinct CDR3 sequences; almost 30% are singletons. This sample was shared with a second study, whose subject was T cells of mothers and their children.

The TCR originated in a woman aged 40 to 50 in good health. The rearrangement uses TRBV7-2 and TRBJ2-2, with TRBD2 as a possible D gene (7 bases). The sample taken for sequencing was blood. The DNA of the CDR3 is TGTGCCAGCAGCCCCCAGGGTTCCGGGGGGCTAACCGGGGAGCTGTTTTTT. This gives the protein CASSPQGSGGLTGELFF.